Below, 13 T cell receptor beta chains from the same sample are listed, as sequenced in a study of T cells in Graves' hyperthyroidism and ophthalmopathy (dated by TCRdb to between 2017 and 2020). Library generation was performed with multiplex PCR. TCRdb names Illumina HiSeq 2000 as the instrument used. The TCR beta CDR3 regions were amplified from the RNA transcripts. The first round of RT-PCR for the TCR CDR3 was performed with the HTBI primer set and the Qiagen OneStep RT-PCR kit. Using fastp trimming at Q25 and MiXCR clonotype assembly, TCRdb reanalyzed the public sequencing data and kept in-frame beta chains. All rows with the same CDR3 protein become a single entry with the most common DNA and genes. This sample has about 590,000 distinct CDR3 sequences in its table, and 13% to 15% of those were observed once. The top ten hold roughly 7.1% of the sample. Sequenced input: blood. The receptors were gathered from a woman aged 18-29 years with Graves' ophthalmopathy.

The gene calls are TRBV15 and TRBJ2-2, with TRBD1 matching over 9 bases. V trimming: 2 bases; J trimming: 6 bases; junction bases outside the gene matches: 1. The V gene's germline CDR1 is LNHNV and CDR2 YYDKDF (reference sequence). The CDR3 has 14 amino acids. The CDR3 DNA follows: TGTGCCACCAGCAGAAGGACAGGGGCCGGGGAGCTGTTTTTT. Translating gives CATSRRTGAGELFF.

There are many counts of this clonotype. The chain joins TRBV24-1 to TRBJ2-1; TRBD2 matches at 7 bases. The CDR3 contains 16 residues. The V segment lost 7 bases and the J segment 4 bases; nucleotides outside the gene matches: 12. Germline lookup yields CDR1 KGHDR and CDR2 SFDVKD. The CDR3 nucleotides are TGTGCCACCAGCCCGTCCCGGGACTACTTTTACAATGAGCAGTTCTTC. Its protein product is CATSPSRDYFYNEQFF.

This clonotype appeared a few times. The chain's CDR3 is CSATRGPGNTIYF. The CDR3 DNA is TGCAGTGCTACTAGGGGGCCTGGAAACACCATATATTTT. This chain connects TRBV20-1 to TRBJ1-3; 7 bases align to TRBD1. CDR3 length: 13 amino acids. Germline assignment: CDR1 DFQATT and CDR2 SNEGSKA (reference sequence). The V segment lost 4 bases and the J segment 2 bases; nucleotides outside the gene matches: 2.

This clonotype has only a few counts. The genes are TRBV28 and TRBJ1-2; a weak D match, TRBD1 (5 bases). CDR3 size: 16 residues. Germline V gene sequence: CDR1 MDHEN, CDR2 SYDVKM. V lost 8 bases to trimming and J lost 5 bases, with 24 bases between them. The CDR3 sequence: CASLGPRGFARYGYTF. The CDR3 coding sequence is TGTGCCAGCCTAGGTCCCCGGGGGTTTGCACGATATGGCTACACCTTC.

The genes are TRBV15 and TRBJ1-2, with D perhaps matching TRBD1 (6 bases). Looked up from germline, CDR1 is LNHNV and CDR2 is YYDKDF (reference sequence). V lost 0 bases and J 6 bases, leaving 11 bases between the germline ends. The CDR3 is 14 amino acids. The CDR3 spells CATSRDRGGHGYTF. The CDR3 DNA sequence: TGTGCCACCAGCAGAGATCGAGGGGGTCATGGCTACACCTTC.

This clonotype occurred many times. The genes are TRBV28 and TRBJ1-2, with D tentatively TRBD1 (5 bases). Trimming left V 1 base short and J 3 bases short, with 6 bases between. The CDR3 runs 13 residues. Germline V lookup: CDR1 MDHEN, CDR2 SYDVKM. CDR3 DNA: TGTGCCAGCAGTTTATCAGGGTACTATGGCTACACCTTC. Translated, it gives CASSLSGYYGYTF.

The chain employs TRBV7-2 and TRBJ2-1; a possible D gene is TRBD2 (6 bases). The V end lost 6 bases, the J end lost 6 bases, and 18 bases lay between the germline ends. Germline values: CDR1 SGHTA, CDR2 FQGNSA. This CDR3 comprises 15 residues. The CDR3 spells CASSISRRERNEQFF. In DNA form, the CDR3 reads TGTGCCAGCAGTATATCGAGGCGGGAACGCAATGAGCAGTTCTTC.

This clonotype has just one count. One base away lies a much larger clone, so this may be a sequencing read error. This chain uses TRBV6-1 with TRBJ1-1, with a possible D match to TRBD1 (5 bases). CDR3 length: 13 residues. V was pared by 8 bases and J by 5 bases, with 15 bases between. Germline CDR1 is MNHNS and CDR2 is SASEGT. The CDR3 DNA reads TGTGCCAGCCTGGGGGGGTGGGGGACTGAAGCTTTCTTT. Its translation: CASLGGWGTEAFF.

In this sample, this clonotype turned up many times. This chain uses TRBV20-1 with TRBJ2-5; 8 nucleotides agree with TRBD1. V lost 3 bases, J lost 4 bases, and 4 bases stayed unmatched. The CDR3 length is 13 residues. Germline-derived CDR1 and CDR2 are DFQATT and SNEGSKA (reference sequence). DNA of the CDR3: TGCAGTGCTAGCATCGGACAGGGAGAGACCCAGTACTTC. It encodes CSASIGQGETQYF.

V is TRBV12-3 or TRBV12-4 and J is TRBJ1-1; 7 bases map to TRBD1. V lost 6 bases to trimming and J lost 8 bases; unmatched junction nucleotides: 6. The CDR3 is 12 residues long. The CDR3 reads CASSRQGMEAFF. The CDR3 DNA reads TGTGCCAGCAGCCGACAGGGAATGGAAGCTTTCTTT.

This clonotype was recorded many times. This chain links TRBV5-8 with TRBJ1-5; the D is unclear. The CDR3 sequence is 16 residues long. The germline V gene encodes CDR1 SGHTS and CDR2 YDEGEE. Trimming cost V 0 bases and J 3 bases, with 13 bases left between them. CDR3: CASSLGRGRTNQPQHF. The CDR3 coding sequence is TGTGCCAGCAGCTTGGGCCGCGGACGCACCAATCAGCCCCAGCATTTT.

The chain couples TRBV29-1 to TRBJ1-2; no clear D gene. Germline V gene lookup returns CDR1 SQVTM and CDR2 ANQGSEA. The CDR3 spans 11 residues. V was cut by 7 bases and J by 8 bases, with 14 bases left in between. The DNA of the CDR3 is TGCAGCGACCGACGCGTCGCGGGCTACACCTTC. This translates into CSDRRVAGYTF. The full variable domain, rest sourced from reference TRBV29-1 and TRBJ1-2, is SAVISQKPSRDICQRGTSLTIQCQVDSQVTMMFWYRQQPGQSLTLIATANQGSEATYESGFVIDKFPISRPNLTFSTLTVSNMSPEDSSIYLCSDRRVAGYTFGSGTRLTVV.

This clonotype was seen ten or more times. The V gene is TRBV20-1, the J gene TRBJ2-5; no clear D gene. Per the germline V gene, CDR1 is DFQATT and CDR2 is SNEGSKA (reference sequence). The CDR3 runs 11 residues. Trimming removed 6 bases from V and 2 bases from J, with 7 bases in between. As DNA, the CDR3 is TGCAGTGCCAAGGTTCAAGAGACCCAGTACTTC. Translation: CSAKVQETQYF.